This is a list of T cell receptor beta chains from one sample in a study of blood T cell repertoires in COVID-19. The table came from immunoSEQ multiplex PCR; TCRdb's copy has only in-frame clones and leaves some out. This table has 210,000 or so clones, approximately 84% appearing once. Material: peripheral blood. The receptor set was obtained from a woman between 45 and 65 years old with active or convalescent COVID-19. CDR3s include the opening cysteine and the closing phenylalanine or tryptophan. A D gene is named only where the DNA matches it firmly. For some rows the clone size is stated as once, few or many, or as a class when expanded; others skip it.

clone_size	v_call	j_call	d_call	cdr3_nt	cdr3_aa
.	TRBV5-4	TRBJ2-1	.	TGTGCCAGCGGCAGTACGGGTGGGTCCTACAATGAGCAGTTCTTC	CASGSTGGSYNEQFF
.	TRBV27	TRBJ2-2	.	TGTGCCAGCTATCCGGACCGGGAAAACACCGGGGAGCTGTTTTTT	CASYPDRENTGELFF
.	TRBV28	TRBJ1-2	.	TGTGCCAGCAGTCCCCTTGCCGGACTTAACTATGGCTACACCTTC	CASSPLAGLNYGYTF
.	TRBV20-1	TRBJ2-5	.	TGCAGTGCTAGTAATAACCAAGAGACCCAGTACTTC	CSASNNQETQYF
.	TRBV15	TRBJ1-3	.	TGTGCCACCAGCAGAGATCCCAGCTCTGGAAACACCATATATTTT	CATSRDPSSGNTIYF
.	TRBV2	TRBJ1-3	.	TGTGCCAGCGGCGCGGTCACGGTCTCTGGAAACACCATATATTTT	CASGAVTVSGNTIYF
once	TRBV5-4	TRBJ2-1	.	TGTGCCAGCAGCACGGAAGGGGGCTCCTACAATGAGCAGTTCTTC	CASSTEGGSYNEQFF
many	TRBV7-9	TRBJ2-1	.	TGTGCCAGCAGCCCCGGGCTTCGGGGTGAGCAGTTCTTC	CASSPGLRGEQFF
.	TRBV9	TRBJ2-7	TRBD1	TGTGCCAGCAGCCCATCGACCGGGACAGCCTACGAGCAGTACTTC	CASSPSTGTAYEQYF
.	TRBV7-9	TRBJ2-5	.	TGTGCCAGCAGCTTAGTACAGGCCCAAGAGACCCAGTACTTC	CASSLVQAQETQYF